The T cell receptor (beta chain) under discussion was sequenced for a study of blood T cell repertoires in COVID-19 (TCRdb year 2020). Background on the whole study: The collaborator samples originated in the United States, Italy and Spain and spanned the acute and convalescent phases of COVID-19. The material from the prospective study consisted of cDNA or gDNA derived from T cells, B-cell-depleted T cells, or PBMCs. Deeply sampled blood TCRbeta repertoires from subjects exposed to, actively infected with, or recovered from COVID-19 were included in the dataset. The repertoires were made available in a free public database intended to serve as a resource for research on the immune response to SARS-CoV-2. Samples came from the ongoing ImmuneRACE study (first 160 participants) plus 1,254 subjects from 6 global collaborators. The sample metadata nearly always contained a de-identified subject ID, COVID-19 status, age in years and sex. Where available, HLA class I and class II types were taken from metadata supplied by the sample provider and were not determined by assay-based typing. Broad study findings and their caveats: The quantity of clinical and demographic metadata differed by source and by participant and was supplied without curation.

TCRbeta CDR3 regions were amplified from genomic DNA by means of the immunoSEQ Assay, a bias-controlled multiplex PCR. On the study's bioinformatics: The number of nucleated cells in each sample was estimated from the amplification of reference gene primers within the assay. To quantify the absolute abundance of each unique TCRbeta CDR3 rearrangement, sequence reads were collapsed and filtered. For each sample, productive Simpson clonality was calculated as the square root of Simpson's diversity index across productive rearrangements. The clones in this table, taken by TCRdb from immuneACCESS, are in-frame only. Not every clone is retained; where verified, under half of the shortfall comes from an unresolved V gene, and the cause of the rest is unknown. The D gene and trimming were derived from the DNA, and the V and J assignments and clone size from that table. This sample has fewer than 200,000 clones in its table, and around 83% of those were observed once. About 8.3% of the sample rests with the top ten.

At one collaborating source in Seattle, patients were enrolled during active infection and were followed longitudinally through the course of disease. The collaborating institutions used their own protocols to collect whole blood in K2EDTA tubes. For TCRbeta analysis, collaborator samples were shipped as frozen whole blood, as isolated PBMCs, or as DNA extracted from either sample type. Comment on this clone: This receptor's antigen is unknown. No quality values exist for individual bases; no much larger clone is one base distant.

This receptor was taken from a woman between 70 and 85 years old with COVID-19, enrolled during active disease. The sample comprised peripheral blood.

Here is the DNA: TGTGCCAGCAGCTTGTGGCCCACAGTGAACACTGAAGCTTTCTTT. Its amino acids are CASSLWPTVNTEAFF. The receptor chain draws on TRBV5-6 and TRBJ1-1; no D gene is confidently identified. The germline V gene supplies CDR1 SGHDT and CDR2 YYEEEE. The V and J ends are trimmed by 1 base and 0 bases, leaving 10 bases between them. Including cysteine and phenylalanine, the CDR3 has 15 amino acids. Only the CDR3 portion is preserved as DNA: 45 bases, with reading frame beginning at the first base.